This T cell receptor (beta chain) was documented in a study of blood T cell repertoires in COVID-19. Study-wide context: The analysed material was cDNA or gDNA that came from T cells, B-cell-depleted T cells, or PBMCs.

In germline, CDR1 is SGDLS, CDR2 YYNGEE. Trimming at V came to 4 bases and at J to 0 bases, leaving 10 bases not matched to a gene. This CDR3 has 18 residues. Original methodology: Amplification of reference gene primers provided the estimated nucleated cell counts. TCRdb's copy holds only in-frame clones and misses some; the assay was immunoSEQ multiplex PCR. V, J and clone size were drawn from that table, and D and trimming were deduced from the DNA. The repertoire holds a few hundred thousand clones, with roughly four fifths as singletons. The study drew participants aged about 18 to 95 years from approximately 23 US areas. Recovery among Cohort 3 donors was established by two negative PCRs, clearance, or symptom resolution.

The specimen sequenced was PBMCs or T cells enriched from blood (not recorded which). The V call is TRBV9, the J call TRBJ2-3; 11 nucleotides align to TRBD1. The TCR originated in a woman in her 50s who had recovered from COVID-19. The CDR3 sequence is CASSNRDRGSGSTDTQYF. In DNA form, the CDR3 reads TGTGCCAGCAGCAACCGGGACAGGGGGTCCGGAAGCACAGATACGCAGTATTTT.